This T cell receptor (beta chain) was sequenced during a study of Ad26.COV2.S vaccination and SARS-CoV-2 variants. The germline CDR1 and CDR2 sequences are MGHDK and SYGVNS. V gave up 1 base and J gave up 5 bases; unmatched junction bases: 6. The CDR3 totals 15 residues. Treatment specified: about 20 received Ad26.COV2.S at low or high dose, single or two shots; several received placebo; per-sample allocation not given. Samples came from day 63 after the first vaccine or placebo injection. Expressing Wuhan-strain SARS-CoV-2 spike, an Ad26 vector served as the vaccine. Sequencing used immunoSEQ multiplex PCR; TCRdb keeps in-frame clones, though not all of them. The sample consists of 440,000 or so clones, 80% to 90% of them appearing once.

This sample comprised peripheral blood, obtained in a trial of Ad26.COV2.S vaccine versus placebo. This TCR was sampled from a person between 18 and 60 years old who received the Ad26.COV2.S COVID-19 vaccine or a placebo. The chain is built from TRBV25-1 and TRBJ2-7; 9 bases are shared with TRBD1. This chain's CDR3 is CASSESGTGTNEQYF. The CDR3 DNA reads as TGTGCCAGCAGTGAATCCGGGACAGGGACAAACGAGCAGTACTTC.